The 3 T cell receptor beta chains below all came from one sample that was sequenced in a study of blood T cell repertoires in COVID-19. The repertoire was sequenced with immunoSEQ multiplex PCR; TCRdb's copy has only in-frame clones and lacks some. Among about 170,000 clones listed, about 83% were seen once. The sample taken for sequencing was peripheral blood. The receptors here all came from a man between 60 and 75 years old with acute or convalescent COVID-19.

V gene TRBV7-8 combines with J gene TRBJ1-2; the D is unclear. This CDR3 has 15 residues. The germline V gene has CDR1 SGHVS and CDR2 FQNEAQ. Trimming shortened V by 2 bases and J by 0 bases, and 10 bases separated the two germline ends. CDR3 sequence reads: CASSLILTTNYGYTF. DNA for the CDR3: TGTGCCAGCAGCTTAATACTAACAACTAACTATGGCTACACCTTC.

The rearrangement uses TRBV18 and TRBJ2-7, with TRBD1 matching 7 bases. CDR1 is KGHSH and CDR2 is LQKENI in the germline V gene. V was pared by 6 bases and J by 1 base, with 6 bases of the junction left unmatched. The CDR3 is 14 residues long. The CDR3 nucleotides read TGTGCCAGCTCTCCCGGACAGGCGTCCTACGAGCAGTACTTC. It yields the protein CASSPGQASYEQYF.

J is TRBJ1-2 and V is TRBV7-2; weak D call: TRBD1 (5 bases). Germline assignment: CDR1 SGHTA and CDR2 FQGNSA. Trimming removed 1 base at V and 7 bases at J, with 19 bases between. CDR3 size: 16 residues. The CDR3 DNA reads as TGTGCCAGCAGCTTAGACGACCAATTCGGGGGTGCTGGCTACACCTTC. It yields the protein CASSLDDQFGGAGYTF.